The present T cell receptor (beta chain) was sequenced within a study of glioma-infiltrating T cells listed by TCRdb under 2016. General notes on the study: Sequencing of TCR alpha- and beta-chain repertoires was performed on glioma tissue, on non-neoplastic brain tissue, and on matched peripheral blood mononuclear cells. The paired cohort was made up of three low-grade glioma patients, eight or nine primary glioblastoma patients and three non-glioma patients who contributed non-neoplastic brain tissue. To gauge divergence between tissue and blood T-cell populations, every tissue-infiltrating repertoire was compared against the peripheral blood repertoire from the same patient. Summary of the overall study and its limitations: VJ-independent divergence between tissue and blood was lower than expected in non-neoplastic patients but higher than expected in all gliomas, particularly low-grade gliomas. Small numbers underpinned the group comparisons: roughly eight glioblastoma patients, three low-grade glioma patients and three non-neoplastic patients. Tissue and blood shared very few CDR3 sequences, a result attributed to high CDR3 diversity and limited sampling.

V is cut by 5 bases and J by 8 bases, and the space between the germline ends is 19 bases. Counted from cysteine to phenylalanine, this CDR3 has 15 amino acids. CDR3 DNA only is kept here, 45 bases in frame from base 1. From a lookup of the germline V gene (reference sequence), CDR1 and CDR2 are SEHNR and FQNEAQ. This clonotype was recorded at least ten times. There is no known antigen for this receptor. Base-call qualities are not available, and no considerably larger clone is one nucleotide away. TCR alpha and beta CDR3 regions were amplified with the iRepertoire nested amplicon-rescue multiplex PCR (arm-PCR) platform from RNA. The input for one-step reverse transcription and amplification was 100-400 ng of tissue mRNA or PBMC total RNA. Following bead purification, Illumina adapters were added through a secondary multiplex PCR, and the libraries were then gel-purified between 200 and 400 bp. Demultiplexing relied on internal 6-nucleotide barcodes carried by the libraries. Libraries were sequenced on an Illumina MiSeq with 2x220 or 2x250 nucleotide paired-end reads. The study's own analysis went as follows. Paired reads were merged using FLASH 1.2.11 and were aligned to the GRCh37 human genome using BWA-MEM, after which TRA and TRB reads were extracted. V and J assignment used an IMGT-derived reference of cassette sequences and CDR3 motifs that included pseudogenes. Reads were translated in three frames, and productive CDR3s were defined by a C…FGXG motif without stop codons. A clonotype was defined as a unique combination of a V-J cassette pair and a CDR3 amino acid sequence. Filtering of reads was based on Hamming distance, with the threshold set by the sequence error rate of each sample in mapped regions. Starting from the raw public reads, TCRdb applied fastp trimming at Q25, assembled clones with MiXCR and retained in-frame beta chains. Identical CDR3 protein sequences are pooled into one entry, listed with their most common genes and DNA. The V and J calls, along with clone size, are taken from TCRdb and not from the paper's own processing. The sample has about 190,000 distinct CDR3 sequences on record, around 32% of them singletons. Of the sample, 20% to 25% is held by the ten largest clones.

Input material: glioma tissue, nonneoplastic brain tissue, or PBMCs (not recorded which). Here the chain combines TRBV7-9 and TRBJ2-1, with the D gene tentatively TRBD1 or TRBD2, based on 7 matching bases in each. The source of this sequence is a human donor with low-grade glioma or glioblastoma, undergoing nonglioma brain surgery, or in good health (not recorded which). The CDR3 here reads CASSLRGGATDEQFF. At the DNA level, the sequence is TGTGCCAGCAGCCTCAGGGGGGGGGCTACGGATGAGCAGTTCTTC. With all but the CDR3 taken from the reference TRBV7-9 and TRBJ2-1 genes, the full variable domain is: DTGVSQNPRHKITKRGQNVTFRCDPISEHNRLYWYRQTLGQGPEFLTYFQNEAQLEKSRLLSDRFSAERPKGSFSTLEIQRTEQGDSAMYLCASSLRGGATDEQFFGPGTRLTVL.